This TCR beta chain was found in a study of technical replicates of blood from a few donors. Profiled with immunoSEQ multiplex PCR; TCRdb holds only in-frame clones, not every one. There are 40,000 to 60,000 clones in the sample; roughly nine tenths occur only once, and 3.9% lies in the top ten. CDR3 length equals 13 residues. CDR1 is SGHRS, CDR2 YFSETQ, per germline. Germline trimming cut 5 bases from V and 4 bases from J; bases unmatched to any gene: 6. The sequencing sample was made of PBMCs. This TCR was sampled from a human donor in good health. Some clones in this sample may be carry-over from other donors' samples. V gene TRBV5-1 combines with J gene TRBJ2-7, with TRBD1 matching over 7 bases. The CDR3 is CASSYDRVYEQYF. For the CDR3, the DNA is TGCGCCAGCAGTTACGACAGGGTTTACGAGCAGTACTTC. The full variable domain, rest sourced from reference TRBV5-1 and TRBJ2-7, is KAGVTQTPRYLIKTRGQQVTLSCSPISGHRSVSWYQQTPGQGLQFLFEYFSETQRNKGNFPGRFSGRQFSNSRSEMNVSTLELGDSALYLCASSYDRVYEQYFGPGTRLTVT.